This T cell receptor (beta chain) emerged from a study of blood T cell repertoires in COVID-19. As for the study in general: Sites in the United States, Italy and Spain provided acute and convalescent COVID-19 samples.

Trimming at V came to 4 bases and at J to 4 bases, leaving 7 bases not matched to a gene. This CDR3 comprises 15 residues. Germline-derived CDR1 and CDR2 are ENHRY and SYGVKD. Cohorts were determined from participant-reported clinical history. Some clones are missing from TCRdb's copy, which holds only in-frame ones; the method was immunoSEQ multiplex PCR. The sample gives around 170,000 clones, approximately 84% of which show up once; 9.5% to 15% is in the top ten. The chain carries TRBV10-3 and TRBJ2-5; TRBD2 matches at 9 bases. Input material: PBMCs or T cells enriched from blood (not recorded which). This clonotype originated in a man aged 50-60 years who had recovered from COVID-19. CDR3 DNA: TGTGCCATCAGTGGGGGGCTAGCGGGGAGAGAGACCCAGTACTTC. Translation: CAISGGLAGRETQYF.